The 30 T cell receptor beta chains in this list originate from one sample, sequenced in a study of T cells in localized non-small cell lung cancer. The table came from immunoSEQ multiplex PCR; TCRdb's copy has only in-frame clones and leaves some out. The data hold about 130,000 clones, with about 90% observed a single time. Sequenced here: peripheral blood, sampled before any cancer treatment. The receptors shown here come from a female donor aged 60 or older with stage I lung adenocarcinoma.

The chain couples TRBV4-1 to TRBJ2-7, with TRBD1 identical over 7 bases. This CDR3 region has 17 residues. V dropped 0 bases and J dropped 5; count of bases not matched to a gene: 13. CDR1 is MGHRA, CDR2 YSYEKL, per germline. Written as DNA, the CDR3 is TGCGCCAGCAGCCAAGACCGGGACAGTGGGTTCATGAACGAGCAGTACTTC. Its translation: CASSQDRDSGFMNEQYF.

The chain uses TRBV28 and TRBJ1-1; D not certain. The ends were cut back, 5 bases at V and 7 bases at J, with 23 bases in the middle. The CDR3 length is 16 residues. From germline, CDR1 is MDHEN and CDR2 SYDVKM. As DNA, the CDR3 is TGTGCCAGCAGTACTCCACTACTGAGCCGGGTAGGTGAAGCTTTCTTT. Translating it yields CASSTPLLSRVGEAFF.

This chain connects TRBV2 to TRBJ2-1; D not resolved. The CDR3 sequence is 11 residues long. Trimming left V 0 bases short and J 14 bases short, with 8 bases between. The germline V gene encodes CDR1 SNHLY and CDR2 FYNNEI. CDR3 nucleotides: TGTGCCAGCAGTGAAGCCGGAGAGGAGTTCTTC. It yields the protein CASSEAGEEFF.

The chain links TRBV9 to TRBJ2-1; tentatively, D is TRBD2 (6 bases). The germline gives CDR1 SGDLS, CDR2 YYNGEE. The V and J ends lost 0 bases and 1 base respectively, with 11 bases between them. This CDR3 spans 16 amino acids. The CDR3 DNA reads TGTGCCAGCAGCGTAGACGGGAGAGGGTCCTACAATGAGCAGTTCTTC. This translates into CASSVDGRGSYNEQFF. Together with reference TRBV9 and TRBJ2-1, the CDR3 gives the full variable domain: DSGVTQTPKHLITATGQRVTLRCSPRSGDLSVYWYQQSLDQGLQFLIQYYNGEERAKGNILERFSAQQFPDLHSELNLSSLELGDSALYFCASSVDGRGSYNEQFFGPGTRLTVL.

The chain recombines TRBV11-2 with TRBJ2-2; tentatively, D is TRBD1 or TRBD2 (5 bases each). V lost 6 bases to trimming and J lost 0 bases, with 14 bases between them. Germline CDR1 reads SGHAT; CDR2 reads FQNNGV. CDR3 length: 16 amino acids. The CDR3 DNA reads TGTGCCAGCAGGCTGAATCGGGACCCGAACACCGGGGAGCTGTTTTTT. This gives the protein CASRLNRDPNTGELFF.

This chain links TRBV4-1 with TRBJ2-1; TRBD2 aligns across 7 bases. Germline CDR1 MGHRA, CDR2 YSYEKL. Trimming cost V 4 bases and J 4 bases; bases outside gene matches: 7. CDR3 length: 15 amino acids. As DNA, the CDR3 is TGCGCCAGCAGCCGTCAAAGCGGGGCATACAATGAGCAGTTCTTC. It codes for CASSRQSGAYNEQFF.

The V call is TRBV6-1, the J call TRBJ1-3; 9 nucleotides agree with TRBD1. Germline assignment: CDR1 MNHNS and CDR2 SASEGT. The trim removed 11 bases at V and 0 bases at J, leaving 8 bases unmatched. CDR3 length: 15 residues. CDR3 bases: TGTGCCGGCGGACAGGGGTTCGTCTCTGGAAACACCATATATTTT. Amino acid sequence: CAGGQGFVSGNTIYF.

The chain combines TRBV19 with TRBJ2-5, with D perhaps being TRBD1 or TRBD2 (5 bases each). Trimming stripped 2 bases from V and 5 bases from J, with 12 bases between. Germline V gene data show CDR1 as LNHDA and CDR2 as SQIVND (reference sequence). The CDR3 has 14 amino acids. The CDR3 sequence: CASSIISRDETQYF. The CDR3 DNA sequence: TGTGCCAGTAGTATAATCAGCAGGGACGAGACCCAGTACTTC.

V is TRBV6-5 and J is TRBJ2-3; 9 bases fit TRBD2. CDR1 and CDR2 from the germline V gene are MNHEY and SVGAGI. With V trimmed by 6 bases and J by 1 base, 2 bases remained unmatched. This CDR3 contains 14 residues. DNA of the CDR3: TGTGCCAGCAGCCGCGGGAGGGGCACAGATACGCAGTATTTT. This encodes CASSRGRGTDTQYF.

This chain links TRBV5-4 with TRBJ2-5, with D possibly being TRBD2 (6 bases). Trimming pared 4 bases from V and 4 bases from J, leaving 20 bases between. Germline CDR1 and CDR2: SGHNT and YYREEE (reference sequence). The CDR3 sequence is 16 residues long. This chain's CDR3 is CASSGASSGSVETQYF. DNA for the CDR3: TGTGCCAGCAGCGGAGCGTCTTCCGGGAGTGTAGAGACCCAGTACTTC.

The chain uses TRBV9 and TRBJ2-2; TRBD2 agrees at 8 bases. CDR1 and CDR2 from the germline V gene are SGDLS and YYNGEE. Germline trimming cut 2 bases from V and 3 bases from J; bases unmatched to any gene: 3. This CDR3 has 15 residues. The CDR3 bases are TGTGCCAGCAGCGTGGGAGCGGGAGACACCGGGGAGCTGTTTTTT. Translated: CASSVGAGDTGELFF.

The CDR3 nucleotides are TGTGCCAGCAGCCCTAGCCCGGGACAGGGGATCCACGAGCAGTACTTC. Translating it yields CASSPSPGQGIHEQYF. The V gene is TRBV11-2, the J gene TRBJ2-7, with 10 positions matching TRBD1. Germline V gene data show CDR1 as SGHAT and CDR2 as FQNNGV. Trimming took 5 bases from V and 5 from J; bases not matched to a gene: 12. CDR3 length: 16 amino acids.

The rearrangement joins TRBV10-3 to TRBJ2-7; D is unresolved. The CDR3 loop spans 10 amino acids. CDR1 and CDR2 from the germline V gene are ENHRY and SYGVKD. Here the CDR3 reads CANFPYEQYF. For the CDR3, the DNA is TGTGCGAATTTCCCCTACGAGCAGTACTTC.

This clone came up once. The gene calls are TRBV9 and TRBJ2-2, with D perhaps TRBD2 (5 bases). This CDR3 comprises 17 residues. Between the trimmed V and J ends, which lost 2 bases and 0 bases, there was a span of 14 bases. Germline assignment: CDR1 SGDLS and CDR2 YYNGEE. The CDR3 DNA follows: TGTGCCAGCAGCGTTTCCCCTAGCCGGGCGAACACCGGGGAGCTGTTTTTT. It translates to CASSVSPSRANTGELFF.

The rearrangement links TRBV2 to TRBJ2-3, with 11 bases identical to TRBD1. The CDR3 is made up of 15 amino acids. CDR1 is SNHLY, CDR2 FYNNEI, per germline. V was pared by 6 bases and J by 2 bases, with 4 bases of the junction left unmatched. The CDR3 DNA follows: TGTGCCAGCAGGGGACAGGGGGTGCCCACAGATACGCAGTATTTT. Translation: CASRGQGVPTDTQYF.

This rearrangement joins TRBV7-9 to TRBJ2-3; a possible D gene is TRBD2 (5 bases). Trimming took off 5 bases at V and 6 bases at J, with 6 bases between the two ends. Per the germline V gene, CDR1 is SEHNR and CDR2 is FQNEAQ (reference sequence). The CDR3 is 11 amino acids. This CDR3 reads CASSRGDTQYF. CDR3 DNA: TGTGCCAGCAGCCGAGGGGATACGCAGTATTTT.

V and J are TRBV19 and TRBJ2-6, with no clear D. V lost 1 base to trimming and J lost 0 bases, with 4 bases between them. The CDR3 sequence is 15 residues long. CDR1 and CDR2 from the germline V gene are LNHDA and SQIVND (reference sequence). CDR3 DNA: TGTGCCAGTAGTATAGGTGTCTCTGGGGCCAACGTCCTGACTTTC. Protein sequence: CASSIGVSGANVLTF.

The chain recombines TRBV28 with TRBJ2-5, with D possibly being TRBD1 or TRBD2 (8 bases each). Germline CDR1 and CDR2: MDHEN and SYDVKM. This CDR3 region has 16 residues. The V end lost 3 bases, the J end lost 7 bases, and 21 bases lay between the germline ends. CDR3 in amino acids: CASSFMGLGGTGTQYF. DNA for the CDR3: TGTGCCAGCAGTTTTATGGGACTAGGTGGGACAGGGACCCAGTACTTC.

CDR3: CASSTGPNQPQHF. CDR3 coding DNA: TGCGCCAGCTCAACAGGCCCCAATCAGCCCCAGCATTTT. The chain is built from TRBV10-1 and TRBJ1-5, with D possibly being TRBD1 (5 bases). The CDR3 has 13 amino acids. Trimming removed 8 bases at V and 3 bases at J, with 11 bases between. Germline-derived CDR1 and CDR2 are WNHNN and SYGVQD (reference sequence).

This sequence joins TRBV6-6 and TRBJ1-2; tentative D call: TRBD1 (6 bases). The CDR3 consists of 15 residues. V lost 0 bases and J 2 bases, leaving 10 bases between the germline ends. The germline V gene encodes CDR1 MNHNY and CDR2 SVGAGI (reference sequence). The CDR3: CASSYSRGKNYGYTF. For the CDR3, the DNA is TGTGCCAGCAGTTACTCGAGGGGGAAGAACTATGGCTACACCTTC.

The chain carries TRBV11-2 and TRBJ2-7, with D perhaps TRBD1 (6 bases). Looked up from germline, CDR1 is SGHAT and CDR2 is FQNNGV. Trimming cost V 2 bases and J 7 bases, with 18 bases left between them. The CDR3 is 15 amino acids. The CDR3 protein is CASSLMAGARGEQYF. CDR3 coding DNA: TGTGCCAGCAGCTTAATGGCAGGGGCCCGGGGAGAGCAGTACTTC.

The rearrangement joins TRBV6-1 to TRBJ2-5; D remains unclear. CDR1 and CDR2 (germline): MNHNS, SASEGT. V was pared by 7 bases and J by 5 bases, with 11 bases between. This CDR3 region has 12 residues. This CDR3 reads CASTSQVETQYF. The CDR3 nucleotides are TGTGCCAGCACCTCGCAGGTGGAGACCCAGTACTTC.

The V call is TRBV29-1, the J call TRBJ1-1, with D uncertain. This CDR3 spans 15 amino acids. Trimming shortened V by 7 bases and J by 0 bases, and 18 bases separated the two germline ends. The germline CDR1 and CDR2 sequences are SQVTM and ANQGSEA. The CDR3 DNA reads TGCAGCGCCATACTAGACGCCCTTATGAACACTGAAGCTTTCTTT. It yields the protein CSAILDALMNTEAFF.

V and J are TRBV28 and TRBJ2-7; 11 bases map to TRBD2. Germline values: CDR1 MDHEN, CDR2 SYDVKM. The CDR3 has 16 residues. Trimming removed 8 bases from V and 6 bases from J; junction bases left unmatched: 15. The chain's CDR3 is CASVGTSGLGKSEQYF. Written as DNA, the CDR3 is TGTGCCAGCGTCGGGACTAGCGGCCTTGGCAAAAGCGAGCAGTACTTC.

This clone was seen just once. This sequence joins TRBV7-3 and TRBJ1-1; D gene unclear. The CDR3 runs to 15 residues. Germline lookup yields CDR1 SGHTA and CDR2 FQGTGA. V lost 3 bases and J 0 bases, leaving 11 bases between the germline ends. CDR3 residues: CASSLGSGLNTEAFF. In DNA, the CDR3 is TGTGCCAGCAGCTTGGGTTCCGGACTGAACACTGAAGCTTTCTTT.

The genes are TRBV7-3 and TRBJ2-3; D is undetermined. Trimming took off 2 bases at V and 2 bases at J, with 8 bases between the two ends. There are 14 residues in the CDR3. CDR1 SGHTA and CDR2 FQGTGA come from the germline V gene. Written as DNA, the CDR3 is TGTGCCAGCAGCTTAGGCGGAATCACAGATACGCAGTATTTT. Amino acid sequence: CASSLGGITDTQYF.

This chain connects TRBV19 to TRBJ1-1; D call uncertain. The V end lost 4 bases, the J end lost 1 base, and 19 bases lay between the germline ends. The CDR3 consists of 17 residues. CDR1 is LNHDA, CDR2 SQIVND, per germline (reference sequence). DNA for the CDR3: TGTGCCAGTAGTAGGCTGGACCTTGGGGTCACGAACACTGAAGCTTTCTTT. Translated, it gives CASSRLDLGVTNTEAFF.

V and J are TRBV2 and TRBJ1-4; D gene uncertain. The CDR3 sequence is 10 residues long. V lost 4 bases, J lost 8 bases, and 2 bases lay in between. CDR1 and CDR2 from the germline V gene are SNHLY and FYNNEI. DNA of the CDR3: TGTGCCAGCAGTGTAGAAAAACTGTTTTTT. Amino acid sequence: CASSVEKLFF.

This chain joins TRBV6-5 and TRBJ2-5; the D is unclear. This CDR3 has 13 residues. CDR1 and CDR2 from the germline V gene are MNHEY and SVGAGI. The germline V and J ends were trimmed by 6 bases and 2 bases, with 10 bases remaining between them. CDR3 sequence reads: CASSERPQETQYF. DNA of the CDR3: TGTGCCAGCAGCGAACGGCCGCAAGAGACCCAGTACTTC.

This chain's CDR3 is CSVDQGLYGYTF. CDR3 DNA: TGCAGCGTTGACCAGGGCCTCTATGGCTACACCTTC. The chain has TRBV29-1 and TRBJ1-2; D may be TRBD1 (5 bases). The CDR3 runs to 12 residues. The germline CDR1 and CDR2 sequences are SQVTM and ANQGSEA. Trimming shortened V by 3 bases and J by 4 bases, and 9 bases separated the two germline ends.